This T cell receptor (beta chain) emerged from a study of CD8 T cells in ankylosing spondylitis. Notes on the study in general: In ankylosing spondylitis blood, a motif of roughly 8 highly homologous TCR beta variants appeared characteristic. Certain motif variants had earlier appeared in reactive arthritis synovial fluid and blood. Reportedly, matched ankylosing spondylitis synovial fluid was significantly enriched for disease-linked clones.

A few counts support this clonotype. Its antigen is unknown. By quantitative 5'-RACE with molecular barcodes, the TCR beta libraries were made. TCRdb redid the calling of the 5' RACE reads with MiXCR, one entry per CDR3 protein. The sample contains 200,000 to 250,000 distinct CDR3 sequences, roughly a third of which appear only once. The CDR3 length is 15 residues. Between the trimmed V and J ends, which lost 7 bases and 4 bases, there was a span of 19 bases. Sequencing used blood, either unsorted or a sorted T cell fraction (not recorded which). This chain links TRBV12-3 or TRBV12-4 with TRBJ1-1; D is undetermined. This TCR was recovered from a male donor with ankylosing spondylitis or in good health (not recorded which). The CDR3 protein is CASTSLGGKGTEAFF. CDR3 in DNA: TGTGCCAGCACCTCCCTGGGAGGGAAAGGCACTGAAGCTTTCTTT.